This TCR beta chain was observed in a study of shared clonotypes between healthy human individuals (dated by TCRdb to the early 2020s). Regarding the study in general: The cohort comprised a couple of women and three men aged 18 to 49 years. The study deeply sequenced blood TCR repertoires of about 5 healthy adults to estimate repertoire size and the extent of clonotype sharing between individuals. To increase sequencing depth and limit assay-specific biases, different laboratories used diverse techniques to prepare libraries and sequence TCR repertoires. Between about 0.9 and 9 billion PBMCs per donor were obtained by leukapheresis. For each donor, three plates each were used for CD4 naive and CD4 memory, two plates were used for CD8 naive, and one plate was used for CD8 memory. The paper's findings and limits, for the study overall: Incomplete sequencing was indicated by rarefaction of sorted-subset datasets, despite the large sequencing depth. The genetic and exposure-history diversity represented was limited by the small number of donors. Pairwise subsampling led to the expectation that sequencing depth would affect the degree of clonotype sharing among donors. Compared with non-shared clonotypes, clonotypes shared by all four sorted-subset donors had higher generation probabilities. Naive subsets generally had larger estimated clonotype richness than memory subsets did. Sampling was limited to blood, and TCR repertoires in tissue likely differ from TCR repertoires in blood. About 5% of naive CD4, around 3.5% of naive CD8, around 2.3% of memory CD4, and 0.35% to 0.5% of memory CD8 clonotypes were shared across several donors.

TCR CDR3 regions were amplified from genomic DNA by multiplex PCR using the deep immunoSEQ assay. For each cell subset, the extracted genomic DNA was distributed evenly across all wells of several immunoSEQ 96-well plates, and each plate served as one replicate. Each replicate PCR for sorted subsets received about 210 ng genomic DNA, equal to 28,000 or so T cell genomes. The purified libraries were quantified using a Qubit 3.0 fluorometer, sized with a Bioanalyzer 2100, and then quantified again using the KAPA Library Quantification kit. Each immunoSEQ 96-well plate was sequenced on its own single-read 150-cycle Illumina NextSeq 550 flow cell. Under the source paper's analysis protocol: Because the immunoSEQ output included only junctional sequences and no quality scores, the filtering could not be the same as the filtering used for full-length reads. To assign V/J genes and CDR3, sequences were annotated using PyIR, a Python wrapper for IgBLAST v1.9, with IMGT germline references. Any read was removed if the V/J assignment was weak (E-value above 1e-6), the CDR3 was missing, or the read contained stop codons, out-of-frame junctions, or ambiguous translated residues. V3J clonotypes were defined as sequences sharing the same inferred V gene, J gene, and CDR3 amino acid sequence. The percentage overlap between two repertoires was calculated by dividing the number of shared unique clonotypes by the size of the smaller repertoire. Repertoire richness was assessed with RTK rarefaction, the Chao1 estimator, and Recon v2.1 estimates of unobserved clonotypes. For all TCRbeta clonotypes obtained by the gDNA method from four donors, generation probabilities were computed with OLGA. In its TCRdb copy, this immuneACCESS table keeps in-frame sequences only and misses some clones. Where compared with another copy, unresolved V genes explain less than half of these, and the others have no known cause. The DNA was the basis for D and trimming; V, J and clone size are from that table. The sample table shows some 1,900,000 clones, and 85% to 95% are seen once. The ten largest clones add up to approximately 1.2% of the sample.

Notes on this clone: There is no known antigen for this receptor. Within one base of it there is no much larger clone, and no base qualities were kept.

CD8 naive samples consisted of CD45RO-negative cells that were positively selected for CCR7, yielding a CD45RA+CCR7+ population without TemRA cells. The donors were healthy, HIV-negative adults with no recently reported acute infections or vaccinations. Only Caucasian adults living in Nashville, Tennessee, USA were represented among the donors. Blood was collected by leukapheresis, and PBMCs were isolated by Ficoll-Histopaque density gradient centrifugation and then cryopreserved in liquid nitrogen vapor phase. Analytical flow cytometry was used to check the purity and quantity of every magnetically sorted T cell population. From each sorted fraction, genomic DNA was isolated and quantified by UV absorbance on a Nanodrop 2000c. Its CDR3 holds 16 amino acids, cysteine through phenylalanine. Just CDR3 DNA is preserved here, 48 bases in frame from base 1. The germline V gene provides CDR1 SQVTM and CDR2 ANQGSEA. V ends up 5 bases short and J 3 bases short, with an unmatched junction base count of 14.

The sequence joins TRBV29-1 to TRBJ2-7; 9 central nucleotides agree with TRBD1. The clonotype originates from a man younger than 35 in good health. The specimen sequenced was naive CD8+ T cells sorted from blood. The sample's cell subset or site label is to be understood as: CD45RA+CCR7+. The DNA sequence reads TGCAGCGTTTGGGCACTACAAGGACAGGGGATCTACGAGCAGTACTTC. This yields the protein CSVWALQGQGIYEQYF.